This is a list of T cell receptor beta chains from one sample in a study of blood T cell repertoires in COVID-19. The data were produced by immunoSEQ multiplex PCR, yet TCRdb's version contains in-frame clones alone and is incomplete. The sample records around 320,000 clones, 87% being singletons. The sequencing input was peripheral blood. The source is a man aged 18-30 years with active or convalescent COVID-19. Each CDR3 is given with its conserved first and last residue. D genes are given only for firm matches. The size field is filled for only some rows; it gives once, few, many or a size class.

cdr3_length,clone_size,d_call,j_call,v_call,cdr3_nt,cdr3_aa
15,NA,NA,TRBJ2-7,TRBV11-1,TGTGCCAGCAGCTTAGCGGGGCTGACCGCCTACGAGCAGTACTTC,CASSLAGLTAYEQYF
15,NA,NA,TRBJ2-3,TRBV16,TGTGCCAGCAGCCCTTCATGGGAGGAAACAGATACGCAGTATTTT,CASSPSWEETDTQYF
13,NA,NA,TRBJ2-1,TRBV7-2,TGTGCCAGCAGCTTATTCAGAAACAATGAGCAGTTCTTC,CASSLFRNNEQFF
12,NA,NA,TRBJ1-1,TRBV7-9,TGTGCCAGCAGGTTATACAGGGAGTCAGCTTTCTTT,CASRLYRESAFF
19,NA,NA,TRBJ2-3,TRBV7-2,TGTGCCAGCAGCCCCGGGACTCACAGTGTGGGACTTAGCACAGATACGCAGTATTTT,CASSPGTHSVGLSTDTQYF
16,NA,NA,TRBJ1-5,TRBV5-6,TGTGCCAGCAGCCACTGGGCCCTGGGTGGGAATCAGCCCCAGCATTTT,CASSHWALGGNQPQHF
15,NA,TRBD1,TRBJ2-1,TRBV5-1,TGCGCCAGCAGCGTTCGGGACAGTTTTTACAATGAGCAGTTCTTC,CASSVRDSFYNEQFF
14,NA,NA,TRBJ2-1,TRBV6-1,TGTGCCAGCAGTGAAGTCGCAGGCAACAATGAGCAGTTCTTC,CASSEVAGNNEQFF
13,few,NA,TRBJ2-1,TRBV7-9,TGTGCCAGCACCGCGGGGCCGCCAACTGAGCAGTTCTTC,CASTAGPPTEQFF
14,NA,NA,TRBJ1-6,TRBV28,TGTGCCAGCAGTTTGGCGGGGGATAATTCACCCCTCCACTTT,CASSLAGDNSPLHF
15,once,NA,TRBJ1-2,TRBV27,TGTGCCAGCAGCCCGCTACAGGGCAAGAACTATGGCTACACCTTC,CASSPLQGKNYGYTF
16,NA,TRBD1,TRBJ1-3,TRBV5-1,TGCGCCAGCAGCTTGAGTATGACAGGGGGCGAAAACACCATATATTTT,CASSLSMTGGENTIYF
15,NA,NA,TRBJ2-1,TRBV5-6,TGTGCCAGCAGCTTGGGGGTGGGCCCGGTTAATGAGCAGTTCTTC,CASSLGVGPVNEQFF
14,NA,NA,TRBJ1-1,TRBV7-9,TGTGCCAGCAGCTTAGGAGGGTTGTGGGCTGAAGCTTTCTTT,CASSLGGLWAEAFF
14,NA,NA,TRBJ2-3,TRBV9,TGTGCCAGCAGCGGGGGGGACCCCTCAGATACGCAGTATTTT,CASSGGDPSDTQYF
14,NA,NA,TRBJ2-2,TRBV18,TGTGCCAGCTCACCATTGGGGGGCACCGGGGAGCTGTTTTTT,CASSPLGGTGELFF
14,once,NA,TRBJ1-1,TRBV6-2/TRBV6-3,TGTGCCAGCAGTTACCAAATAGGAGACACTGAAGCTTTCTTT,CASSYQIGDTEAFF
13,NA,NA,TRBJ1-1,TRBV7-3,TGTGCCAGCAGCTTAGCCCGCGCAGGTCACGCTTTCTTT,CASSLARAGHAFF
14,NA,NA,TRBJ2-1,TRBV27,TGTGCCAGCTCCGACACCAGCGGGCACAATGAGCAGTTCTTC,CASSDTSGHNEQFF
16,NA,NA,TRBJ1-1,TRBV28,TGTGCCAGCAGCACAGCTTCTCTGGGTAGGTACACTGAAGCTTTCTTT,CASSTASLGRYTEAFF
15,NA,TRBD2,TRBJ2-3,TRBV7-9,TGTGCCGGCTCCGAAGGTAGCGGGAGTTTGGATACGCAGTATTTT,CAGSEGSGSLDTQYF
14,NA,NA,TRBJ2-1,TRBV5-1,TGCGCCAGCAGCTCCCCAACAGGGAACCATGAGCAGTTCTTC,CASSSPTGNHEQFF
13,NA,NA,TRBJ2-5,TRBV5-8,TGTGCCAGCAGCTTGGAAGGGGAAGAGACCCAGTACTTC,CASSLEGEETQYF
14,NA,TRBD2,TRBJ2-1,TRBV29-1,TGCAGCGTCCCTTTTGGGACTAGATTGGATGAGCAGTTCTTC,CSVPFGTRLDEQFF
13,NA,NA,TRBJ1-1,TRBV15,TGTGCCACCAGCAGAGAGGGGGGCACTGAAGCTTTCTTT,CATSREGGTEAFF
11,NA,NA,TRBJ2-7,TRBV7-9,TGTGCCAGCAGCCACTCCTACGAGCAGTACTTC,CASSHSYEQYF
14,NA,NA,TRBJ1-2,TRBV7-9,TGTGCCAGCAGCTTAGCTGAAACAGGTCCCAATCACACCTTC,CASSLAETGPNHTF
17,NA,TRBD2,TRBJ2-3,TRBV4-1,TGCGCCAGCAGCCTCCAGAAGCAGCGGGAGGGCCTCATTACGCAGTATTTT,CASSLQKQREGLITQYF
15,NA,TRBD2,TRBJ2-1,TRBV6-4,TGTGCCAGCAGTGCCGGGACTAGCGGAGACAATGAGCAGTTCTTC,CASSAGTSGDNEQFF